The TCR beta chain under discussion was sequenced for a study of PD-L1 blockade in urothelial cancer. Overall study findings and caveats: Below-median TCR clonality that was measured in pretreatment blood predicted better survival.

Noted time point: peripheral blood 6 weeks after treatment start. CDR1 LNHDA and CDR2 SQIVND come from the germline V gene (reference sequence). CDR3 size: 14 residues. Trimming at V came to 6 bases and at J to 6 bases, leaving 6 bases not matched to a gene. Sequenced by immunoSEQ multiplex PCR; TCRdb stores in-frame clones only, minus some. The repertoire holds tens of thousands of clones, with less than 95% as singletons. As concerns this clone: Antigen: not known.

The chain links TRBV19 to TRBJ1-5; 9 bases are shared with TRBD1. The sequence came from a man aged 65-85 years with urothelial cancer. The sequencing used PBMCs, collected around atezolizumab (anti-PD-L1) treatment. The DNA for the CDR3 is TGTGCCAGTAGCTCGGACAGGGGCGTTCAGCCCCAGCATTTT. Amino acid sequence: CASSSDRGVQPQHF.